The 4 T cell receptor beta chains given below trace back to one sample, sequenced in a study of T cell repertoires in cytomegalovirus infection. Antigens of these TCRs are unknown. MiXCR, applied by TCRdb to the reads, yields one record per CDR3 protein. The table includes hundreds of thousands of distinct CDR3 sequences, about 30% detected once. This specimen was cultured PBMCs, taken from culture after CMV antigen stimulation. These receptors were taken from a human donor in good health (CMV status not recorded). Some clones in this sample may be carry-over from other donors' samples.

The chain combines TRBV27 with TRBJ2-1; no reliable D call. This CDR3 has 14 amino acids. The V end was cut by 9 bases, the J end by 6 bases, with 18 bases between. CDR1 MNHEY and CDR2 SMNVEV come from the germline V gene (reference sequence). The CDR3 region has the DNA TGTGCCAGTCTACGGGCTGGGAACTCCAATGAGCAGTTCTTC. Protein: CASLRAGNSNEQFF.

The rearrangement links TRBV20-1 to TRBJ2-1, with 10 nucleotides matching TRBD2. V was pared by 5 bases and J by 3 bases, with 13 bases of the junction left unmatched. From germline, CDR1 is DFQATT and CDR2 SNEGSKA (reference sequence). CDR3 length: 17 amino acids. The chain's CDR3 is CSAGPSGGDKHYNEQFF. CDR3 DNA sequence: TGCAGTGCTGGGCCTAGCGGGGGAGACAAACACTACAATGAGCAGTTCTTC.

This clonotype was seen more than once but under ten times. The V and J genes are TRBV4-1 and TRBJ2-7; D might be TRBD1 or TRBD2, each matching 6 bases. Germline CDR1 and CDR2: MGHRA and YSYEKL. V was shortened by 0 bases and J by 6 bases, with 18 bases between the two germline ends. The CDR3 contains 16 residues. This CDR3 is CASSQDGRIEGGEQYF. The CDR3 coding sequence is TGCGCCAGCAGCCAAGATGGTAGGATCGAGGGGGGCGAGCAGTACTTC.

This clonotype was detected many times. V usage is TRBV7-2 and J usage is TRBJ2-3, with D perhaps matching TRBD2 (5 bases). V was trimmed by 4 bases and J by 0 bases, leaving 14 bases between them. The CDR3 is made up of 16 amino acids. The germline V gene has CDR1 SGHTA and CDR2 FQGNSA. The CDR3 loop reads CASSSRRSGSTDTQYF. The CDR3 DNA follows: TGTGCCAGCAGCTCCCGGAGGAGCGGTAGCACAGATACGCAGTATTTT.